The 3 T cell receptor beta chains below were found in one sample sequenced in a study of blood T cell repertoires in COVID-19 (dated by TCRdb to about 2020). Libraries were built with the immunoSEQ multiplex PCR assay. The clones in this table, taken by TCRdb from immuneACCESS, are in-frame only. Not every clone is retained; where verified, under half of the shortfall comes from an unresolved V gene, and the cause of the rest is unknown. The sample table contains under 40,000 clones; only one count was recorded for about 92% of them. The top ten hold over 0.7% of the sample. Material for sequencing was peripheral blood. These receptors all stem from a male donor with active COVID-19.

The V call is TRBV7-9, the J call TRBJ2-1; 11 nucleotides line up with TRBD2. CDR1 SEHNR and CDR2 FQNEAQ come from the germline V gene (reference sequence). The CDR3 length is 16 residues. With V trimmed by 6 bases and J by 4 bases, 8 bases remained unmatched. CDR3 DNA sequence: TGTGCCAGCAGGGCGACTAGCGGGGCGATGTACAATGAGCAGTTCTTC. This sequence encodes CASRATSGAMYNEQFF.

The V gene is TRBV29-1, the J gene TRBJ2-1; 8 bases match TRBD1. CDR3 length equals 12 residues. Germline-derived CDR1 and CDR2 are SQVTM and ANQGSEA. V shed 5 bases, J shed 15 bases, and the junction held 12 bases outside the gene matches. As DNA, the CDR3 is TGCAGCGTTCAAACCGGAGGGACAGGCCTGTTCTTC. Translating it yields CSVQTGGTGLFF.

The chain combines TRBV19 with TRBJ2-2; D is possibly TRBD1 (6 bases). From germline, CDR1 is LNHDA and CDR2 SQIVND (reference sequence). The CDR3 spans 15 residues. Trimming cost V 4 bases and J 0 bases, with 9 bases left between them. This CDR3 is CASSTGTSNTGELFF. Here the CDR3 DNA reads TGTGCCAGTAGTACCGGGACATCGAACACCGGGGAGCTGTTTTTT.